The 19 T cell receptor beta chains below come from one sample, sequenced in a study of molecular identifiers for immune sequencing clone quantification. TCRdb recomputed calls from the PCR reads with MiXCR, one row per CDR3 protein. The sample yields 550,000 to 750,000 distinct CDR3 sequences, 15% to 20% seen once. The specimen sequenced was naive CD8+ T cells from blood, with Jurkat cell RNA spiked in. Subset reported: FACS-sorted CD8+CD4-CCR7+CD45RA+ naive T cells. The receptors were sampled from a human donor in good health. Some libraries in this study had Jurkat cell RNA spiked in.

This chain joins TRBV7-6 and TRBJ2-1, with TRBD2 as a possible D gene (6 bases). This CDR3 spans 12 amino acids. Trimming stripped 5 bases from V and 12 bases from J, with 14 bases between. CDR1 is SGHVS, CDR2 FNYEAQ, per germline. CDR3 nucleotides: TGTGCCAGCAGCAGTACGGGAGATGGGCAGTTCTTC. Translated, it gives CASSSTGDGQFF.

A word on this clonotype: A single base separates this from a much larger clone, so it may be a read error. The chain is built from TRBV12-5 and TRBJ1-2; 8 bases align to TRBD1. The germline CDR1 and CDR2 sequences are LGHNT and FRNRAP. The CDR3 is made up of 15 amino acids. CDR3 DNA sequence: TGTGCTAGTGGCTTAACCAGGGGGCTGGACTATGGCTGCACCTTC. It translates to CASGLTRGLDYGCTF.

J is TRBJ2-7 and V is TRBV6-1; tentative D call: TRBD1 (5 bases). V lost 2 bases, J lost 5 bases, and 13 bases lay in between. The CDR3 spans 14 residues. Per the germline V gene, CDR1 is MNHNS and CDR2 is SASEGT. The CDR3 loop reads CASSENQGLDEQYF. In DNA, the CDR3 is TGTGCCAGCAGTGAAAACCAGGGCTTAGACGAGCAGTACTTC.

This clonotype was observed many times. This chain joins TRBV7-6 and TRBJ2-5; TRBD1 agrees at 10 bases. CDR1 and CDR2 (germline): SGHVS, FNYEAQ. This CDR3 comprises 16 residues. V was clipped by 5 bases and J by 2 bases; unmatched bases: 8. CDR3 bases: TGTGCCAGCAGCCCCCGGGACAGGGGTTCTCAAGAGACCCAGTACTTC. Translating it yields CASSPRDRGSQETQYF. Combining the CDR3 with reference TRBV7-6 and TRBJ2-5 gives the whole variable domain GAGVSQSPRYKVTKRGQDVALRCDPISGHVSLYWYRQALGQGPEFLTYFNYEAQQDKSGLPNDRFSAERPEGSISTLTIQRTEQRDSAMYRCASSPRDRGSQETQYFGPGTRLLVL.

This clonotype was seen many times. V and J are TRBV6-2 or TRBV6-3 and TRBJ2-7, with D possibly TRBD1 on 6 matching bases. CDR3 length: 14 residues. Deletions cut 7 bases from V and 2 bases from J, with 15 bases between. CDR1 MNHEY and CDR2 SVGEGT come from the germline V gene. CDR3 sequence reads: CASTLAGATYEQYF. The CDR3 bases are TGTGCCAGCACCCTTGCAGGGGCGACCTACGAGCAGTACTTC.

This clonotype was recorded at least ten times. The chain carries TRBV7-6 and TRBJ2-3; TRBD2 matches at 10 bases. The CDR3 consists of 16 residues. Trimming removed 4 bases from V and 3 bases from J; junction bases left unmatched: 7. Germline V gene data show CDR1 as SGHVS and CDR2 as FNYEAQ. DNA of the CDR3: TGTGCCAGCAGCTCCCCCGGGACTAGCGATACAGATACGCAGTATTTT. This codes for CASSSPGTSDTDTQYF.

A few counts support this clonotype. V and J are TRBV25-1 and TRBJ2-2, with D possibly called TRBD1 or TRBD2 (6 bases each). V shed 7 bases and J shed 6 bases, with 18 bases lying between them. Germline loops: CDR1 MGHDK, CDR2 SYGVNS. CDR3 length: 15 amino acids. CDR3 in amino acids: CASKEFGGGSGELFF. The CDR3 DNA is TGTGCCAGCAAGGAGTTTGGAGGGGGGTCCGGGGAGCTGTTTTTT.

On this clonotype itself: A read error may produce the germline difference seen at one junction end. In DNA, the CDR3 is TGTGCCAGTAGTATGGTCATCACAGATACGCGGTATTTT. Its protein product is CASSMVITDTRYF. The gene calls are TRBV19 and TRBJ2-3, with D unclear. Germline CDR1 and CDR2: LNHDA and SQIVND (reference sequence). The CDR3 loop spans 13 amino acids.

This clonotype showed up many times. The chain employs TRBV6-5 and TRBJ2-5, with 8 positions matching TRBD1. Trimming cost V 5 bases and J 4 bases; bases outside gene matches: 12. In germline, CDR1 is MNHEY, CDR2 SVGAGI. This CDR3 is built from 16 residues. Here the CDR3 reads CASSPSGGLSRETQYF. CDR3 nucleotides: TGTGCCAGCAGTCCCTCAGGGGGCCTCTCACGAGAGACCCAGTACTTC.

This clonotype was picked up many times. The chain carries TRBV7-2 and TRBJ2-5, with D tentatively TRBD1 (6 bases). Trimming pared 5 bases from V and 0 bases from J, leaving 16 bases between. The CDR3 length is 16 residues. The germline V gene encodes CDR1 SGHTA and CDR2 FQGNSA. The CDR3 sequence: CASSQGPPGNQETQYF. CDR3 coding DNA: TGTGCCAGCAGCCAGGGGCCGCCAGGGAACCAAGAGACCCAGTACTTC.

The CDR3 loop reads CASSHNPGTERASPLHF. The CDR3 nucleotides read TGTGCCAGCAGCCATAACCCGGGGACGGAGAGGGCTTCACCCCTCCACTTT. V and J are TRBV12-3 or TRBV12-4 and TRBJ1-6; the D gene is possibly TRBD1 (5 bases). V lost 6 bases and J lost 9, with 24 bases in between. This CDR3 contains 17 residues.

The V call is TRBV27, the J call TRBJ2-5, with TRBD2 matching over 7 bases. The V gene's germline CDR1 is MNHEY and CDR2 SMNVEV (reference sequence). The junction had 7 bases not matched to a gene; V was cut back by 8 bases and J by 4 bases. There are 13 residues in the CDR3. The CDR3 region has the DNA TGTGCCAGCCGATCGCCGGGGGGAGAGACCCAGTACTTC. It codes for CASRSPGGETQYF.

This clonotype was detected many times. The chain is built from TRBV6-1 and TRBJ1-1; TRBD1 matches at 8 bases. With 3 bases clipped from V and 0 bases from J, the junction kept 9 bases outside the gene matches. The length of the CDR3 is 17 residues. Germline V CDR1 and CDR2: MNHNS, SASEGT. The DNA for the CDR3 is TGTGCCAGCAGTGAGTATCCGGGACAGGCTATGAACACTGAAGCTTTCTTT. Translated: CASSEYPGQAMNTEAFF.

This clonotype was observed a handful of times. As DNA, the CDR3 is TGTGCCAGCAGCTCACCGGGGGCCGGAGAAAAACTGTTTTTT. Translating it yields CASSSPGAGEKLFF. The chain has TRBV7-9 and TRBJ1-4; TRBD1 is a possible D gene (6 bases). The CDR3 is 14 residues long. Trimming cost V 4 bases and J 8 bases, with 14 bases left between them. Germline CDR1 and CDR2: SEHNR and FQNEAQ (reference sequence).

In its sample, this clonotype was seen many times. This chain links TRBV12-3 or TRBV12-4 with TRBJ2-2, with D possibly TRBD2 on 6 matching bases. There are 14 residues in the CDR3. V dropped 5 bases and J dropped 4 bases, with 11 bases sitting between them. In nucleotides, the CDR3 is TGTGCCAGCAGTCCGGCGGGGTTCACCGGGGAGCTGTTTTTT. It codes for CASSPAGFTGELFF.

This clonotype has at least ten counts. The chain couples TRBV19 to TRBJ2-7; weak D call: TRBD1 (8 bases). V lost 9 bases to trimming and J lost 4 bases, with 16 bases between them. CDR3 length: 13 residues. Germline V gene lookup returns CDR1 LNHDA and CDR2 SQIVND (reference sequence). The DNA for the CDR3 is TGTGCCAGCAGCGGGACAGGTCCTTACGAGCAGTACTTC. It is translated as CASSGTGPYEQYF.

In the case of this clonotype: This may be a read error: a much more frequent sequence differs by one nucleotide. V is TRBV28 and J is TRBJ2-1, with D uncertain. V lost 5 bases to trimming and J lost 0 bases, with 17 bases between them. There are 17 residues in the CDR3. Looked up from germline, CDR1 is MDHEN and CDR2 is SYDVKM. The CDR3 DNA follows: TGTGCCAGCAGTCCACCAAACAGTGCCCTCTCCTACAATGAGCAGTTCTTC. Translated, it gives CASSPPNSALSYNEQFF.

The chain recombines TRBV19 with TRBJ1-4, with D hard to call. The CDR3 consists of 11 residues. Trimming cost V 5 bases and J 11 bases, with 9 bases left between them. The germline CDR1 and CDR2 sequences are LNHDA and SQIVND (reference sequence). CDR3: CASSVSGKLFF. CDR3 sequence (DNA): TGTGCCAGTAGTGTATCCGGGAAACTGTTTTTT.

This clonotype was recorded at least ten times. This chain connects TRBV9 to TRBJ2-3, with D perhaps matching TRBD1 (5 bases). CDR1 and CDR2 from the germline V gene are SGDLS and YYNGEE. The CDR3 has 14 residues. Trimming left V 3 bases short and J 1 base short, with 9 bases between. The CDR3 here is CASSDRYGTDTQYF. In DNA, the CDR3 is TGTGCCAGCAGCGACAGGTATGGCACAGATACGCAGTATTTT.